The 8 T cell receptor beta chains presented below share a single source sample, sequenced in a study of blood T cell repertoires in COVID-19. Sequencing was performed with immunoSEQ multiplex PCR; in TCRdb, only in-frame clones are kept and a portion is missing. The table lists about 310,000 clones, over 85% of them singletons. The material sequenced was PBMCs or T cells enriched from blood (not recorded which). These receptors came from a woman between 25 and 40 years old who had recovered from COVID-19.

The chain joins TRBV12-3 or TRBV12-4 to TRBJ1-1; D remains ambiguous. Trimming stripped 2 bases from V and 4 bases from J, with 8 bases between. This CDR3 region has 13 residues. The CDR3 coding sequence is TGTGCCAGCAGTTTAACAGCAGTCACTGAAGCTTTCTTT. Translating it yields CASSLTAVTEAFF.

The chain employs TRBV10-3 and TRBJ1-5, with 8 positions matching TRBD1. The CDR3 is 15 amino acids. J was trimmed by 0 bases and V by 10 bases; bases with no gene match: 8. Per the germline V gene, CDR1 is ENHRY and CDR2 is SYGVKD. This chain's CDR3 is CATGKTGDSNQPQHF. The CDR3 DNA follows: TGTGCCACCGGAAAGACAGGGGATAGCAATCAGCCCCAGCATTTT.

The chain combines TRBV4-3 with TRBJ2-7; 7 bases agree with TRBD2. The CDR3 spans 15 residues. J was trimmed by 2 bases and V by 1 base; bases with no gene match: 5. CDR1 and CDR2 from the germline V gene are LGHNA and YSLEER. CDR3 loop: CASSQGGRGTYEQYF. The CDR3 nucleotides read TGCGCCAGCAGCCAAGGAGGGAGGGGCACCTACGAGCAGTACTTC.

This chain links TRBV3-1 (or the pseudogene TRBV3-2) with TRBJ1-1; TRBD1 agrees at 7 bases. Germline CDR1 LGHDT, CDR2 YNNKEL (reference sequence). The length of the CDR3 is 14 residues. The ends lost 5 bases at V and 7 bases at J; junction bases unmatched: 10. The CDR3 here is CASSDPGQRLEAFF. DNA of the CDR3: TGTGCCAGCAGCGACCCGGGACAGCGCCTTGAAGCTTTCTTT.

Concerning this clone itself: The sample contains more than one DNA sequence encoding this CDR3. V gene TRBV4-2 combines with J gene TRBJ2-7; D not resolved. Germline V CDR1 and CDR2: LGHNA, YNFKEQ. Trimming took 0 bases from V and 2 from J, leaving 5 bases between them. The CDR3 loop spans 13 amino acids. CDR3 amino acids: CASSQDSAYEQYF. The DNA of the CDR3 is TGTGCCAGCAGCCAAGATTCAGCCTACGAGCAGTACTTC.

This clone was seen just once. The CDR3: CASSDQGQGHGYTF. In DNA form, the CDR3 reads TGTGCCAGCAGTGACCAAGGACAGGGTCATGGCTACACCTTC. The J gene is TRBJ1-2, the V gene TRBV6-4; TRBD1 aligns across 8 bases. J gave up 6 bases and V 2 bases, and 5 bases lay outside the gene matches. The V gene's germline CDR1 is MRHNA and CDR2 SNTAGT. The CDR3 has 14 amino acids.

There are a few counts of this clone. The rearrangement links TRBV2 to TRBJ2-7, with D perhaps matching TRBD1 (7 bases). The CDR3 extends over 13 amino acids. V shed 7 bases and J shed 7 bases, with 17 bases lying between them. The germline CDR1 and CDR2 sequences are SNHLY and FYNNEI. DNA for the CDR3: TGTGCCAGCAAGCCGACAGGGACTGGTGAGCAGTACTTC. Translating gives CASKPTGTGEQYF.

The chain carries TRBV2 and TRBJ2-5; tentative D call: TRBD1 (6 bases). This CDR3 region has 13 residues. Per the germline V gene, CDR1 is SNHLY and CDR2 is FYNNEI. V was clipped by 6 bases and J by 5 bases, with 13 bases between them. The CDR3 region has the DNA TGTGCCAGCAGCGCCAATAGGGGGGAGACCCAGTACTTC. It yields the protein CASSANRGETQYF. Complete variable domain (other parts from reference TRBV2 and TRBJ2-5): EPEVTQTPSHQVTQMGQEVILRCVPISNHLYFYWYRQILGQKVEFLVSFYNNEISEKSEIFDDQFSVERPDGSNFTLKIRSTKLEDSAMYFCASSANRGETQYFGPGTRLLVL.